Below are 5 T cell receptor beta chains sequenced from a single sample in a study of T cell responses to AZD1222 COVID-19 vaccine. Sequenced by immunoSEQ multiplex PCR; TCRdb stores in-frame clones only, minus some. The table shows roughly 120,000 clones, with roughly nine tenths occurring only once. This specimen consisted of peripheral blood, obtained 28 days after the second AZD1222 dose. The receptors derive from an adult who received the AZD1222 COVID-19 vaccine.

This rearrangement joins TRBV28 to TRBJ2-5; D uncertain. The CDR3 has 12 residues. With 10 bases removed from V and 3 bases from J, the gap between germline ends came to 12 bases. Germline values: CDR1 MDHEN, CDR2 SYDVKM. The CDR3 sequence: CATTPAEETQYF. In nucleotides, the CDR3 is TGTGCCACCACCCCAGCAGAAGAGACCCAGTACTTC.

This sequence joins TRBV21-1 and TRBJ2-6; the D segment call TRBD2 is taken from the table without a DNA check. TRBV21-1 is assigned pseudogene status. The CDR3 contains 18 residues. The CDR3 protein is CASKGRGRAKSGANVLTF. The CDR3, as DNA: TGTGCCAGCAAAGGGAGGGGCAGGGCGAAGTCTGGGGCCAACGTCCTGACTTTC.

The chain carries TRBV2 and TRBJ1-2; maybe TRBD1 (6 bases). Germline CDR1 SNHLY, CDR2 FYNNEI. There are 14 residues in the CDR3. The V end was cut by 4 bases, the J end by 4 bases, with 13 bases between. The CDR3 coding sequence is TGTGCCAGCAGTGCAGGACAGCGAACCTATGGCTACACCTTC. Encoded protein: CASSAGQRTYGYTF.

In this sample, this clone turned up once. The rearrangement joins TRBV5-1 to TRBJ2-1; 12 bases align to TRBD1. CDR1 and CDR2 (germline): SGHRS, YFSETQ. The CDR3 is 15 residues long. Trimming cost V 6 bases and J 7 bases; bases outside gene matches: 8. CDR3 bases: TGCGCCAGCACCCTCGGGACAGGGGGCGGGAATGAGCAGTTCTTC. Amino acid sequence: CASTLGTGGGNEQFF.

J is TRBJ1-5 and V is TRBV7-9, with D maybe TRBD1 (5 bases). The CDR3 spans 17 residues. V shed 7 bases and J shed 3 bases, with 22 bases lying between them. The germline gives CDR1 SEHNR, CDR2 FQNEAQ (reference sequence). CDR3 coding DNA: TGTGCCAGCACCTACGCGGGGGGAAGGGAAAACAATCAGCCCCAGCATTTT. Its translation: CASTYAGGRENNQPQHF.